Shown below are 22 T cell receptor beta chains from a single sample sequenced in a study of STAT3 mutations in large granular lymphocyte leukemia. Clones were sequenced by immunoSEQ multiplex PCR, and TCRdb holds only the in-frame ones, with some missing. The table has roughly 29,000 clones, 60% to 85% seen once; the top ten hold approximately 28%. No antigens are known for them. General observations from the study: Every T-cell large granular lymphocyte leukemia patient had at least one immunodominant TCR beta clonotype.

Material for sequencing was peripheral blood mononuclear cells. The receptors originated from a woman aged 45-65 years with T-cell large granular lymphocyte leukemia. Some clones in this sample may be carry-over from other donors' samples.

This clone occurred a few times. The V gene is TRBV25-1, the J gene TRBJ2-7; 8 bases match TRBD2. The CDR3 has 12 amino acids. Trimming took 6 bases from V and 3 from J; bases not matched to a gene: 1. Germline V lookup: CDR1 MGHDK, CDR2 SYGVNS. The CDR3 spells CASSAGGYEQYF. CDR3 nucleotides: TGTGCCAGCAGCGCGGGGGGCTACGAGCAGTACTTC.

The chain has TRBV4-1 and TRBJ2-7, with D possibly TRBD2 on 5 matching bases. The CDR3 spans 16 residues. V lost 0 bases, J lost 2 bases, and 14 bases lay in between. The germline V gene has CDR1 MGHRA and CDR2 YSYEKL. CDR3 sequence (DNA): TGCGCCAGCAGCCAAGATCCCGAGGGAGCCACCTACGAGCAGTACTTC. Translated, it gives CASSQDPEGATYEQYF.

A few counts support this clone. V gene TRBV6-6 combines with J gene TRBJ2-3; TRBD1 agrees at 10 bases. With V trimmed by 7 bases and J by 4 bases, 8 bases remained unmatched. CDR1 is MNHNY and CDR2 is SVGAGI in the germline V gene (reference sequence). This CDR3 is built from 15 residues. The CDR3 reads CASTTRQGASDTQYF. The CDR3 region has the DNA TGTGCCAGCACCACGAGACAGGGGGCTTCAGATACGCAGTATTTT.

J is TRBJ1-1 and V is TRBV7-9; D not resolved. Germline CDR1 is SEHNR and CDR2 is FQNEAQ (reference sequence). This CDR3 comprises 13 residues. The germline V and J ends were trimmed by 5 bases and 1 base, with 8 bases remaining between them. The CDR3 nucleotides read TGTGCCAGCAGCCGGACGGAGAACACTGAAGCTTTCTTT. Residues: CASSRTENTEAFF.

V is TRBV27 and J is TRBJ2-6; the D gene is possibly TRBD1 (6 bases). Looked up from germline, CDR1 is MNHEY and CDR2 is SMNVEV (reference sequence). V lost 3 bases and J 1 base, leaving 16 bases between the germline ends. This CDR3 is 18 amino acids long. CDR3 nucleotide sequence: TGTGCCAGCAGTTTTTACGGCGCCACAGGGTCTGGGGCCAACGTCCTGACTTTC. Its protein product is CASSFYGATGSGANVLTF.

The CDR3 region has the DNA TGTGCCAGCAGCTTAGAGGGGGGACCGACAGCTAACTATGGCTACACCTTC. Its translation is CASSLEGGPTANYGYTF. The genes are TRBV7-2 and TRBJ1-2; D may be TRBD1 (6 bases). The V and J ends lost 1 base and 0 bases respectively, with 15 bases between them. The V gene's germline CDR1 is SGHTA and CDR2 FQGNSA. The CDR3 extends over 17 amino acids.

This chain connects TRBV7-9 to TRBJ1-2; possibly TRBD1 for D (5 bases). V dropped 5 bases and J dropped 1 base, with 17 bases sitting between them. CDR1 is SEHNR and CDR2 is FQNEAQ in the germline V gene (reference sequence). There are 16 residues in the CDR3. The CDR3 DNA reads TGTGCCAGCAGCCCGTCCGGGGCACTTGATAACTATGGCTACACCTTC. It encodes CASSPSGALDNYGYTF.

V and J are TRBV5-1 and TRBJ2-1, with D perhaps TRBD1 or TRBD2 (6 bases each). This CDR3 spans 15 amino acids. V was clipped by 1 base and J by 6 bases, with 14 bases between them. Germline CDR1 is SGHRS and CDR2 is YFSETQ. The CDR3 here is CASSLSWGARNEQFF. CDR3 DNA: TGCGCCAGCAGCTTGAGTTGGGGGGCGCGCAATGAGCAGTTCTTC.

The CDR3 DNA sequence: TGTGCCAGCAGTTTCCAAGGACAGGTGCCCTATGGCTACACCTTC. It is translated as CASSFQGQVPYGYTF. This chain links TRBV28 with TRBJ1-2, with 7 bases identical to TRBD1. V lost 3 bases to trimming and J lost 4 bases; unmatched junction nucleotides: 8. The germline CDR1 and CDR2 sequences are MDHEN and SYDVKM. The CDR3 sequence is 15 residues long.

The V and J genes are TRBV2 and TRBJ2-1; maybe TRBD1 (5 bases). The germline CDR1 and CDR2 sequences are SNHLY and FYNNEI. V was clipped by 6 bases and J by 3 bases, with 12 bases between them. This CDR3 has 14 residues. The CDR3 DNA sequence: TGTGCCAGCAGGAAAACAGGTCACTACAATGAGCAGTTCTTC. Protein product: CASRKTGHYNEQFF.

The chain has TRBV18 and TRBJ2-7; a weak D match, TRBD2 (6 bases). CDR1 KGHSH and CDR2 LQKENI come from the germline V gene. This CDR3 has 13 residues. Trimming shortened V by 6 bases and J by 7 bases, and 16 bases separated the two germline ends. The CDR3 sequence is CASSRGTLGEQYF. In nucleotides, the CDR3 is TGTGCCAGCTCGCGCGGGACCCTGGGGGAGCAGTACTTC.

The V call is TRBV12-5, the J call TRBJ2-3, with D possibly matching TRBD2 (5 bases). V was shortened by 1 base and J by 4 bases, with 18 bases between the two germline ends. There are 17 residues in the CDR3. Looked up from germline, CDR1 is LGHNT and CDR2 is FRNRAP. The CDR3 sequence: CASGLGVLASWADTQYF. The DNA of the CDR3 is TGTGCTAGTGGTTTGGGAGTCCTAGCTTCGTGGGCAGATACGCAGTATTTT. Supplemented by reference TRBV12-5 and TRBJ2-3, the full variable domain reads DARVTQTPRHKVTEMGQEVTMRCQPILGHNTVFWYRQTMMQGLELLAYFRNRAPLDDSGMPKDRFSAEMPDATLATLKIQPSEPRDSAVYFCASGLGVLASWADTQYFGPGTRLTVL.

CDR3 bases: TGTGCCAGCAGCTTGGGGACTGCCAACTCCTACGAGCAGTACTTC. Protein product: CASSLGTANSYEQYF. The chain employs TRBV5-6 and TRBJ2-7; tentatively, D is TRBD2 (5 bases). The germline V gene has CDR1 SGHDT and CDR2 YYEEEE. The CDR3 runs to 15 residues. V gave up 0 bases and J gave up 0 bases, with 10 bases separating them.

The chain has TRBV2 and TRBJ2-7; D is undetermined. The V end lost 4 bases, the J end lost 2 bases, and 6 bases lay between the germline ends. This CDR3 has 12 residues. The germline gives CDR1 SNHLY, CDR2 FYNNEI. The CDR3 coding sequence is TGTGCCAGCAGTGTGTTCACCTACGAGCAGTACTTC. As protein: CASSVFTYEQYF.

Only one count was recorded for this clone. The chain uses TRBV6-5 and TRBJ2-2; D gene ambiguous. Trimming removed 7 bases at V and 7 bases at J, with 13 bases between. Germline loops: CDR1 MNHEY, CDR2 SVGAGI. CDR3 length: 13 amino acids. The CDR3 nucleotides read TGTGCCAGCACCGAAAGGGTGTACGGGGAGCTGTTTTTT. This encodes CASTERVYGELFF.

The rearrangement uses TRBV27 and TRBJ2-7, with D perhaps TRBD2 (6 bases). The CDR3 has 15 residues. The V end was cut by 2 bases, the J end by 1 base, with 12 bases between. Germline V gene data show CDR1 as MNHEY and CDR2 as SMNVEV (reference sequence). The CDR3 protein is CASSLTGDFSYEQYF. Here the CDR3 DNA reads TGTGCCAGCAGTTTAACCGGGGACTTTTCCTACGAGCAGTACTTC.

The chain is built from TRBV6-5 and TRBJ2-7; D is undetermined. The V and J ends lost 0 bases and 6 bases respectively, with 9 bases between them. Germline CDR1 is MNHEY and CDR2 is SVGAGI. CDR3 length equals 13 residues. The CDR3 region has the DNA TGTGCCAGCAGTTACTCGATATCGTCCGAGCAGTACTTC. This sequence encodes CASSYSISSEQYF.

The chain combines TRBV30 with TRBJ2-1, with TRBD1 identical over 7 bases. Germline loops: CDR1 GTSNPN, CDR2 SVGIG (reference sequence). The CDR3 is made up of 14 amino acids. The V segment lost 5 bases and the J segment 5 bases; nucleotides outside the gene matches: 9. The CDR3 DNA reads TGTGCCTGGGGGGGACAGCTAGTAAACAATGAGCAGTTCTTC. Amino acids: CAWGGQLVNNEQFF.

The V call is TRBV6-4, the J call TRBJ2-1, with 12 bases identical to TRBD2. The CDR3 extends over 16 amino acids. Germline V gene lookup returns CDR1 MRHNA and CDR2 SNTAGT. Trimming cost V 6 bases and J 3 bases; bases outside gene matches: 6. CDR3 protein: CASSLAGGDFYNEQFF. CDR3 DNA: TGTGCCAGCAGCCTAGCGGGAGGGGACTTCTACAATGAGCAGTTCTTC.

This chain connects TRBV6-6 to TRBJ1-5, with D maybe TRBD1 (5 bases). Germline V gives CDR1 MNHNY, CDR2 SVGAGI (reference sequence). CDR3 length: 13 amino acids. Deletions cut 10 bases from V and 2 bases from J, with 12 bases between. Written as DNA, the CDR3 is TGTGCCACCTCAGGGAGCGGCAATCAGCCCCAGCATTTT. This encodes CATSGSGNQPQHF.

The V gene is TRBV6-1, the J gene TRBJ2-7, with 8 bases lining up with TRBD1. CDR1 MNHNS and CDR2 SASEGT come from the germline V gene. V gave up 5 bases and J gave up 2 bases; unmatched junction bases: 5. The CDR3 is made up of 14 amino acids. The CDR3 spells CASSHQGAPYEQYF. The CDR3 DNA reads TGTGCCAGCAGTCATCAGGGGGCTCCCTACGAGCAGTACTTC.

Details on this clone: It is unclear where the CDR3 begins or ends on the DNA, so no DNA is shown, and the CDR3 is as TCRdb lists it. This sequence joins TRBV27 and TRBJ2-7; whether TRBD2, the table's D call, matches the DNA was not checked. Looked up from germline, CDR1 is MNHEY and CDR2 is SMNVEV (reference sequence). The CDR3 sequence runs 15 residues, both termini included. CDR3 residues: CASSTSTSALGEQYF.